This T cell receptor (beta chain) was observed in a study of CD8+CD57+ T cells in acquired aplastic anemia. Background on the study: Sorting CD4+ and CD8+ cells gave DNA averaging approximately 3 ug.

In germline, CDR1 is DFQATT, CDR2 SNEGSKA (reference sequence). V was cut by 3 bases and J by 1 base, with 6 bases left in between. The CDR3 length is 12 residues. Findings and caveats of the study: Comparison of patients with controls identified roughly 27 shared CD8+ CDR3 sequences.

The template for TCR beta VDJ and CDR3 sequence profiling was genomic DNA. TCRdb reprocessed the reads with MiXCR, giving one entry per CDR3 protein. The repertoire has under 350,000 distinct CDR3 sequences, about 50% of them found once; the top ten carry under 1.5%. This clonotype has ten or more counts. Its antigen is still unknown. Selection for sequencing was limited to patients who had shown CD8+CD57+ cell expansion by flow cytometry. The cohort consisted entirely of patients having severe acquired aplastic anemia. Among the patients, none had received any therapy at the time of blood sampling. This clonotype was obtained from a human donor with aplastic anemia. Sequencing used sorted CD4+, CD8+, or CD8+CD57+ T cells (not recorded which) from PBMCs. The chain joins TRBV20-1 to TRBJ1-2; perhaps TRBD1 as D (5 bases). The CDR3 DNA reads TGCAGTGCTAGTCAGGGTAACTATGGCTACACCTTC. Its protein product is CSASQGNYGYTF.